These 17 T cell receptor beta chains came from one sample sequenced in a study of blood T cell repertoires in COVID-19. Libraries were prepared by immunoSEQ multiplex PCR; TCRdb keeps only in-frame clonotypes and omits some of them. The sample consists of 330,000 or so clones, approximately 87% of them appearing once. The specimen sequenced was PBMCs or T cells enriched from blood (not recorded which). All receptors derive from a man aged 35-49 years in a cohort exposed to, infected with or recovered from COVID-19 (not recorded which).

This rearrangement joins TRBV2 to TRBJ1-2; 8 bases fit TRBD1. V was clipped by 7 bases and J by 5 bases; unmatched bases: 6. The CDR3 consists of 13 residues. The V gene's germline CDR1 is SNHLY and CDR2 FYNNEI. The CDR3 coding sequence is TGTGCCAGCACCAGGGACAGGATATATGGCTACACCTTC. This translates into CASTRDRIYGYTF.

The gene calls are TRBV15 and TRBJ2-1, with a possible D match to TRBD1 (5 bases). The CDR3 is 16 amino acids. CDR1 is LNHNV and CDR2 is YYDKDF in the germline V gene (reference sequence). With 3 bases removed from V and 4 bases from J, the gap between germline ends came to 16 bases. CDR3 sequence: CATSSPLRVDYNEQFF. As DNA, the CDR3 is TGTGCCACCAGCAGCCCCCTCAGGGTGGATTACAATGAGCAGTTCTTC. Combining the CDR3 with reference TRBV15 and TRBJ2-1 gives the whole variable domain DAMVIQNPRYQVTQFGKPVTLSCSQTLNHNVMYWYQQKSSQAPKLLFHYYDKDFNNEADTPDNFQSRRPNTSFCFLDIRSPGLGDTAMYLCATSSPLRVDYNEQFFGPGTRLTVL.

V usage is TRBV7-9 and J usage is TRBJ1-3, with 8 positions matching TRBD1. Trimming removed 6 bases from V and 4 bases from J; junction bases left unmatched: 8. CDR3 length equals 15 residues. Germline V lookup: CDR1 SEHNR, CDR2 FQNEAQ (reference sequence). The CDR3 spells CASSQSGTGGNTIYF. The CDR3 coding sequence is TGTGCCAGCAGTCAGTCCGGGACAGGAGGAAACACCATATATTTT. Using reference TRBV7-9 and TRBJ1-3 for the parts outside the CDR3, the full variable domain is DTGVSQNPRHKITKRGQNVTFRCDPISEHNRLYWYRQTLGQGPEFLTYFQNEAQLEKSRLLSDRFSAERPKGSFSTLEIQRTEQGDSAMYLCASSQSGTGGNTIYFGEGSWLTVV.

The genes are TRBV7-8 and TRBJ2-7; the D is unclear. Germline CDR1 reads SGHVS; CDR2 reads FQNEAQ. The CDR3 is 11 residues long. V gave up 5 bases and J gave up 4 bases, with 6 bases separating them. The CDR3 here is CASSPMYEQYF. The CDR3 region has the DNA TGTGCCAGCAGCCCCATGTACGAGCAGTACTTC.

The chain joins TRBV10-1 to TRBJ2-3, with a tentative D call TRBD2 (6 bases). CDR3 length: 14 residues. The germline V gene encodes CDR1 WNHNN and CDR2 SYGVQD (reference sequence). V lost 6 bases and J lost 1, with 11 bases in between. CDR3 coding DNA: TGCGCCAGCAGAGCGGAGGGCCGCACAGATACGCAGTATTTT. It encodes CASRAEGRTDTQYF.

For this clone: Other DNA sequences within the sample encode an identical CDR3. This chain connects TRBV18 to TRBJ2-1, with 9 nucleotides matching TRBD2. Germline assignment: CDR1 KGHSH and CDR2 LQKENI. The CDR3 contains 15 residues. Trimming cost V 1 base and J 4 bases; bases outside gene matches: 2. The CDR3 bases are TGTGCCAGCTCACCACTAGCGGGAGTGTACAATGAGCAGTTCTTC. Translation gives CASSPLAGVYNEQFF.

This clone appeared once. This chain joins TRBV29-1 and TRBJ2-1, with 7 bases fitting TRBD2. V was pared by 5 bases and J by 6 bases, with 7 bases of the junction left unmatched. Germline values: CDR1 SQVTM, CDR2 ANQGSEA. The CDR3 covers 13 residues. The CDR3 loop reads CSVSWAGANEQFF. In DNA, the CDR3 is TGCAGCGTTAGCTGGGCGGGAGCCAATGAGCAGTTCTTC.

The CDR3 here is CASREQGPTNEKLFF. For the CDR3, the DNA is TGTGCCAGCAGGGAACAGGGGCCAACTAATGAAAAACTGTTTTTT. This rearrangement joins TRBV2 to TRBJ1-4, with 7 bases matching TRBD1. Trimming took 6 bases from V and 0 from J; bases not matched to a gene: 4. CDR1 is SNHLY and CDR2 is FYNNEI in the germline V gene. The CDR3 is 15 residues long.

The J gene is TRBJ2-1, the V gene TRBV12-3 or TRBV12-4; 9 bases align to TRBD2. The J segment lost 10 bases and the V segment lost 5 bases, leaving 6 bases of the junction unmatched. The CDR3 has 13 residues. CDR3 sequence: CASSVSGRQEQFF. The CDR3 DNA follows: TGTGCCAGCAGTGTTAGCGGGAGACAAGAGCAGTTCTTC.

The chain is built from TRBV7-9 and TRBJ2-7; perhaps TRBD2 as D (6 bases). In germline, CDR1 is SEHNR, CDR2 FQNEAQ (reference sequence). V gave up 5 bases and J gave up 6 bases, with 14 bases separating them. The CDR3 totals 13 residues. CDR3 coding DNA: TGTGCCAGCAGCGCCCGGGCCGGGGGCGAGCAGTACTTC. It translates to CASSARAGGEQYF.

The chain combines TRBV19 with TRBJ2-1, with 13 bases matching TRBD2. This CDR3 contains 16 residues. Germline V CDR1 and CDR2: LNHDA, SQIVND (reference sequence). V shed 1 base and J 7 bases; nucleotides not matched to a gene: 4. In DNA, the CDR3 is TGTGCCAGTAGTATAGTCCGGACTAGCGGGAGTAATGAGCAGTTCTTC. It specifies CASSIVRTSGSNEQFF.

The sample holds a few counts of this clone. The rearrangement uses TRBV27 and TRBJ2-2; possible D gene TRBD2, 6 bases. This CDR3 spans 14 amino acids. Trimming took off 3 bases at V and 8 bases at J, with 13 bases between the two ends. Germline V gene sequence: CDR1 MNHEY, CDR2 SMNVEV (reference sequence). CDR3 protein: CASSFRQGGGELFF. Written as DNA, the CDR3 is TGTGCCAGCAGTTTCCGGCAGGGAGGAGGGGAGCTGTTTTTT.

The CDR3 nucleotides read TGTGCCAGTAGTATAGAACCATGGACAGGGGGAAATCAGCCCCAGCATTTT. Protein sequence: CASSIEPWTGGNQPQHF. V usage is TRBV19 and J usage is TRBJ1-5, with 10 bases lining up with TRBD1. V dropped 0 bases and J dropped 4; count of bases not matched to a gene: 6. The CDR3 loop spans 17 amino acids. Germline V gene data show CDR1 as LNHDA and CDR2 as SQIVND (reference sequence).

Note on this clone: Other DNA sequences within the sample encode an identical CDR3. The chain links TRBV30 to TRBJ2-7, with a possible D match to TRBD1 (6 bases). Trimming took 0 bases from V and 1 from J, leaving 10 bases between them. This CDR3 spans 14 amino acids. CDR1 is GTSNPN, CDR2 SVGIG, per germline (reference sequence). In DNA form, the CDR3 reads TGTGCCTGGAGTGTCTACAGGGTTTCCTACGAGCAGTACTTC. Translated: CAWSVYRVSYEQYF.

The chain joins TRBV10-3 to TRBJ1-1; D might be TRBD1 (5 bases). Between the trimmed V and J ends, which lost 2 bases and 8 bases, there was a span of 15 bases. Germline V gene sequence: CDR1 ENHRY, CDR2 SYGVKD. There are 14 residues in the CDR3. The CDR3: CAISEQHPGQEAFF. The CDR3 DNA reads as TGTGCCATCAGTGAGCAACACCCAGGACAAGAAGCTTTCTTT.

This chain connects TRBV9 to TRBJ2-3; 10 bases align to TRBD2. Germline assignment: CDR1 SGDLS and CDR2 YYNGEE. After removal of 2 bases from V and 2 bases from J, the junction contained 5 bases not matched to a gene. The CDR3 loop spans 16 amino acids. CDR3 bases: TGTGCCAGCAGCGTTGGACTAGCGGATTTCACAGATACGCAGTATTTT. It specifies CASSVGLADFTDTQYF.

The CDR3 DNA is TGTGCCAGCAGCCCCCTTAAAGGGGGTCGTAACTATGGCTACACCTTC. Its protein product is CASSPLKGGRNYGYTF. The chain employs TRBV7-9 and TRBJ1-2; D perhaps matches TRBD1 (6 bases). This CDR3 comprises 16 residues. V was trimmed by 5 bases and J by 1 base, leaving 17 bases between them. Per the germline V gene, CDR1 is SEHNR and CDR2 is FQNEAQ (reference sequence).